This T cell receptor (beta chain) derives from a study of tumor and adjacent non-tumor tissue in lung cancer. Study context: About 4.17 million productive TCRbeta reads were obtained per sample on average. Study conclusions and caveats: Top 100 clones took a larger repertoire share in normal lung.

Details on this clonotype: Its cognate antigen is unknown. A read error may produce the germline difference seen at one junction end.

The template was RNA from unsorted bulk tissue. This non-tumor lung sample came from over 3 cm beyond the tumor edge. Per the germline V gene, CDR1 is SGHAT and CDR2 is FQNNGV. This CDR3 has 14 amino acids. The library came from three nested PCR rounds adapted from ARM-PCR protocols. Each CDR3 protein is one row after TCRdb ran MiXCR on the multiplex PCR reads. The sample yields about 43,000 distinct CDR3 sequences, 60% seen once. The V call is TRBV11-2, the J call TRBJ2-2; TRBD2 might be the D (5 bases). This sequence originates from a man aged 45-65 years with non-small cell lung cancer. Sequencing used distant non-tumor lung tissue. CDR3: CVSGLDRVSGELFF. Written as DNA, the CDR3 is TGTGTCAGCGGCTTAGATCGTGTGTCCGGGGAGCTGTTTTTT.